Below are 19 T cell receptor beta chains sequenced from a single sample in a study of a mutant IDH1 vaccine in newly diagnosed glioma. Measured with immunoSEQ multiplex PCR; TCRdb has only the in-frame clones, and not every one. The sample carries 90,000 to 100,000 clones, roughly 90% recorded once. Time point denoted: baseline, week 1 (first vaccination visit). Treatment denoted: pre-vaccination baseline after standard-of-care therapy. The sample here was PBMCs, taken from a glioma patient treated with radiotherapy, temozolomide or both. The receptor source for this set is a woman aged 50 to 65 with glioma.

The V and J genes are TRBV14 and TRBJ2-7, with TRBD2 identical over 11 bases. CDR3 length equals 14 residues. V was pared by 4 bases and J by 4 bases, with 3 bases of the junction left unmatched. Germline V lookup: CDR1 SGHDN, CDR2 FVKESK. Here the CDR3 reads CASSPLAGGYEQYF. The CDR3 DNA reads as TGTGCCAGCAGCCCCTTAGCGGGAGGGTACGAGCAGTACTTC.

This chain uses TRBV5-1 with TRBJ2-3; 7 bases are shared with TRBD2. J lost 1 base, V lost 0 bases, and 8 bases had no gene match. The CDR3 spans 17 residues. The germline gives CDR1 SGHRS, CDR2 YFSETQ. CDR3 region: CASSLAGLAGGTDTQYF. CDR3 DNA: TGCGCCAGCAGCTTGGCGGGACTGGCGGGGGGCACAGATACGCAGTATTTT.

This chain uses TRBV5-6 with TRBJ1-2, with 8 bases that match TRBD1. V dropped 2 bases and J dropped 5; count of bases not matched to a gene: 14. The CDR3 consists of 17 residues. Germline V gene data show CDR1 as SGHDT and CDR2 as YYEEEE. The CDR3 loop reads CASSFPPPTGARYGYTF. The CDR3 DNA reads TGTGCCAGCAGCTTCCCCCCCCCGACAGGGGCGAGGTATGGCTACACCTTC.

The V gene is TRBV10-3, the J gene TRBJ2-1, with 10 bases lining up with TRBD1. The CDR3 length is 14 residues. Per the germline V gene, CDR1 is ENHRY and CDR2 is SYGVKD. The trim removed 1 base at V and 9 bases at J, leaving 3 bases unmatched. CDR3 DNA sequence: TGTGCCATCAGTGAGTGGACAGGGGGGGGTGAGCAGTTCTTC. It codes for CAISEWTGGGEQFF.

The chain carries TRBV5-1 and TRBJ2-7; 9 positions agree with TRBD2. Trimming took 3 bases from V and 2 from J; bases not matched to a gene: 18. Per germline, CDR1 SGHRS and CDR2 YFSETQ. The CDR3 length is 19 residues. This chain's CDR3 is CASSSAGYSGSFTTYEQYF. CDR3 nucleotide sequence: TGCGCCAGCAGCTCGGCGGGGTATAGCGGGAGCTTTACAACCTACGAGCAGTACTTC. Using reference TRBV5-1 and TRBJ2-7 for the parts outside the CDR3, the full variable domain is KAGVTQTPRYLIKTRGQQVTLSCSPISGHRSVSWYQQTPGQGLQFLFEYFSETQRNKGNFPGRFSGRQFSNSRSEMNVSTLELGDSALYLCASSSAGYSGSFTTYEQYFGPGTRLTVT.

The V call is TRBV2, the J call TRBJ2-3, with 10 nucleotides matching TRBD2. This CDR3 spans 16 amino acids. The germline CDR1 and CDR2 sequences are SNHLY and FYNNEI. Trimming at V came to 6 bases and at J to 2 bases, leaving 8 bases not matched to a gene. As DNA, the CDR3 is TGTGCCAGCAGCCCCAGACTAGCGGGCTCCACAGATACGCAGTATTTT. Translated, it gives CASSPRLAGSTDTQYF.

This chain connects TRBV18 to TRBJ1-1; possible D gene TRBD1, 5 bases. CDR3 length equals 14 residues. The germline gives CDR1 KGHSH, CDR2 LQKENI. V dropped 5 bases and J dropped 0 bases, with 10 bases sitting between them. DNA of the CDR3: TGTGCCAGCTCATTCGGGGGTATGAACACTGAAGCTTTCTTT. It translates to CASSFGGMNTEAFF.

This sequence joins TRBV7-9 and TRBJ1-2, with D possibly being TRBD1 (6 bases). With 5 bases removed from V and 6 bases from J, the gap between germline ends came to 16 bases. Germline V lookup: CDR1 SEHNR, CDR2 FQNEAQ (reference sequence). This CDR3 region has 14 residues. The CDR3 loop is CASSPPGTLHGYTF. DNA of the CDR3: TGTGCCAGCAGCCCCCCGGGGACATTGCATGGCTACACCTTC.

In its sample, this clone was seen once. The rearrangement links TRBV18 to TRBJ2-3; D assignment may be TRBD1 or TRBD2 (5 bases each). Trimming took 2 bases from V and 2 from J, leaving 17 bases between them. The CDR3 spans 17 residues. CDR1 is KGHSH, CDR2 LQKENI, per germline. CDR3 bases: TGTGCCAGCTCACCAGTAGGCCGGGACGGTGACACAGATACGCAGTATTTT. Amino acids: CASSPVGRDGDTDTQYF.

The V and J genes are TRBV15 and TRBJ2-1; 8 positions match TRBD2. This CDR3 region has 16 residues. Losses at the gene ends were 2 bases for V and 3 bases for J; bases not matched to a gene: 6. Germline values: CDR1 LNHNV, CDR2 YYDKDF (reference sequence). The CDR3 spells CATSRLTSVFYNEQFF. CDR3 bases: TGTGCCACCAGCAGATTGACTAGCGTTTTCTACAATGAGCAGTTCTTC.

The J gene is TRBJ2-1, the V gene TRBV9; D remains unclear. Germline V gives CDR1 SGDLS, CDR2 YYNGEE. The CDR3 sequence is 13 residues long. The ends were cut back, 0 bases at V and 9 bases at J, with 10 bases in the middle. This CDR3 is CASSVEPFGEQFF. The CDR3 DNA reads as TGTGCCAGCAGCGTAGAGCCATTCGGTGAGCAGTTCTTC. The variable domain in full, completed from reference TRBV9 and TRBJ2-1, reads DSGVTQTPKHLITATGQRVTLRCSPRSGDLSVYWYQQSLDQGLQFLIQYYNGEERAKGNILERFSAQQFPDLHSELNLSSLELGDSALYFCASSVEPFGEQFFGPGTRLTVL.

The sample holds one count of this clone. The CDR3 DNA is TGTGCCAGTAGTACGACAGCAAGTATGAACACTGAAGCTTTCTTT. Its protein product is CASSTTASMNTEAFF. The rearrangement joins TRBV19 to TRBJ1-1; possible D gene TRBD1, 5 bases. The CDR3 has 15 residues. Germline V gene data show CDR1 as LNHDA and CDR2 as SQIVND (reference sequence). V was clipped by 4 bases and J by 0 bases, with 12 bases between them.

This chain joins TRBV19 and TRBJ2-5; no clear D gene. Trimming stripped 5 bases from V and 4 bases from J, with 20 bases between. Germline V gene lookup returns CDR1 LNHDA and CDR2 SQIVND (reference sequence). The CDR3 has 16 residues. CDR3: CASSPMNSGFRETQYF. In DNA, the CDR3 is TGTGCCAGTAGTCCAATGAATAGTGGCTTTCGAGAGACCCAGTACTTC.

Points on this clone: Compared with germline, one end of the junction differs, possibly owing to a read error. The V call is TRBV28, the J call TRBJ1-1; D remains ambiguous. This CDR3 has 11 amino acids. Germline CDR1 and CDR2: MDHEN and SYDVKM. CDR3 DNA sequence: TGTGCCAGCATTTTAAACACTGAAGCTTTCTTT. The encoded protein is CASILNTEAFF.

This chain uses TRBV7-2 with TRBJ2-3; a possible D gene is TRBD2 (6 bases). The germline V gene has CDR1 SGHTA and CDR2 FQGNSA. V was clipped by 5 bases and J by 11 bases, with 20 bases between them. The CDR3 sequence is 14 residues long. As DNA, the CDR3 is TGTGCCAGCAGCCCACGCGGAGGGCCCCTCAAGCAGTATTTT. Translated: CASSPRGGPLKQYF. Using reference TRBV7-2 and TRBJ2-3 for the parts outside the CDR3, the full variable domain is GAGVSQSPSNKVTEKGKDVELRCDPISGHTALYWYRQSLGQGLEFLIYFQGNSAPDKSGLPSDRFSAERTGGSVSTLTIQRTQQEDSAVYLCASSPRGGPLKQYFGPGTRLTVL.

The V call is TRBV5-1, the J call TRBJ1-4; 7 positions agree with TRBD1. CDR3 length equals 14 residues. The V gene's germline CDR1 is SGHRS and CDR2 YFSETQ. V lost 3 bases, J lost 5 bases, and 4 bases stayed unmatched. The CDR3: CASSSQGGNEKLFF. The CDR3 bases are TGCGCCAGCAGCTCCCAGGGGGGAAATGAAAAACTGTTTTTT.

The chain joins TRBV2 to TRBJ2-2; no definite D call. Germline V gene data show CDR1 as SNHLY and CDR2 as FYNNEI. The CDR3 extends over 15 amino acids. V dropped 3 bases and J dropped 1 base, with 9 bases sitting between them. DNA of the CDR3: TGTGCCAGCAGTGAGTTGGCAGGGAACACCGGGGAGCTGTTTTTT. As protein: CASSELAGNTGELFF.

The chain combines TRBV12-5 with TRBJ2-1; 9 nucleotides agree with TRBD1. This CDR3 has 16 residues. Germline CDR1 LGHNT, CDR2 FRNRAP. Trimming at V came to 2 bases and at J to 9 bases, leaving 11 bases not matched to a gene. CDR3 sequence reads: CASGLTHGQGLGEQFF. CDR3 in DNA: TGTGCTAGTGGTTTGACCCACGGACAGGGGCTTGGTGAGCAGTTCTTC.

As concerns this clone: The junction shows a germline mismatch at one end, possibly a read error. The sample carries other DNA sequences with the same CDR3. J is TRBJ1-4 and V is TRBV25-1, with D maybe TRBD1 (5 bases). The CDR3 extends over 16 amino acids. CDR1 MGHDK and CDR2 SYGVNS come from the germline V gene. DNA for the CDR3: TGTGCCAGCAGTCCGAAAGATCAGGGTTGGGAAGAAAAGCTGTTTTTT. It is translated as CASSPKDQGWEEKLFF.